This entry concerns a single T cell receptor beta chain. The data stem from a study of shared clonotypes between healthy human individuals. Profiling relied on immunoSEQ multiplex PCR, and the TCRdb table lists in-frame clones only, not all of them. This table has some 2 million clones, 90% to 95% appearing once. Trimming removed 2 bases at V and 0 bases at J, with 13 bases between. Per the germline V gene, CDR1 is SGDLS and CDR2 is YYNGEE. This CDR3 region has 16 residues. The sample consisted of naive CD4+ T cells sorted from blood. Noted subset: CD45RA+ positively selected. This receptor was taken from a young man in good health. The chain employs TRBV9 and TRBJ2-3, with D unclear. The CDR3 nucleotides are TGTGCCAGCAGCGTTCTGGCGGACCTCAGCACAGATACGCAGTATTTT. As protein: CASSVLADLSTDTQYF.